These 15 T cell receptor beta chains were sequenced from one sample in a study of blood T cells in healthy people across ages. For the second PCR, which ran for about 6 to 11 cycles, a sample-barcoded 5' primer and a J-beta primer mix were used. A single record per CDR3 protein comes from TCRdb applying MiXCR to the 5' RACE reads. The sample shows about 650,000 distinct CDR3 sequences, roughly 30% of them seen only once. The material sequenced was blood. Source of these receptors: an elderly woman in good health.

The chain is built from TRBV19 and TRBJ2-3; 7 nucleotides agree with TRBD2. CDR1 and CDR2 from the germline V gene are LNHDA and SQIVND (reference sequence). V shed 6 bases and J 6 bases; nucleotides not matched to a gene: 9. CDR3 length equals 14 residues. The CDR3 is CASRAVAGGDTQYF. The CDR3 nucleotides read TGTGCCAGTAGGGCCGTAGCGGGCGGGGATACGCAGTATTTT.

This clonotype was found many times. The J gene is TRBJ1-5, the V gene TRBV12-3 or TRBV12-4; 9 bases line up with TRBD1. V lost 3 bases to trimming and J lost 7 bases; unmatched junction nucleotides: 4. This CDR3 contains 14 residues. CDR3 sequence reads: CASSLDRGRQPQHF. The CDR3 DNA follows: TGTGCCAGCAGTTTGGACAGGGGCAGGCAGCCCCAGCATTTT.

On this clonotype itself: Because the CDR3's place on the DNA is in doubt, the DNA is left out and the CDR3 is given as listed by TCRdb. This chain links TRBV7-2 with TRBJ2-3; the table calls TRBD2, which could not be checked here. The CDR3 adds up to 14 amino acids, both ends counted. Germline-derived CDR1 and CDR2 are SGHTA and FQGNSA. This chain's CDR3 is CASSFGSGADTRYF.

This clonotype was seen repeatedly, ten times or more. This may come from a read error, since a much larger clone is one base off. The V call is TRBV9, the J call TRBJ2-3; TRBD2 matches 8 bases. CDR3 length: 14 residues. Germline loops: CDR1 SGDLS, CDR2 YYNGEE. After removal of 3 bases from V and 2 bases from J, the junction contained 2 bases not matched to a gene. The CDR3 region is CASSGTSNTDTQYF. CDR3 bases: TGTGCCAGCAGCGGGACTAGCAACACAGATACGCAGTATTTT.

Comment on this clonotype: A single base separates this from a much larger clone, so it may be a read error. This rearrangement joins TRBV12-3 or TRBV12-4 to TRBJ2-1; a weak D match, TRBD2 (5 bases). CDR3 size: 16 residues. V lost 4 bases and J lost 8, with 21 bases in between. CDR3 protein: CASSSRRPGDSDEQFF. As DNA, the CDR3 is TGTGCCAGCAGTTCCCGGAGGCCCGGGGATAGCGATGAGCAGTTCTTC.

Points on this clonotype: It may be a read error: a sequence one base away is much more abundant. The chain couples TRBV5-1 to TRBJ2-3; 9 bases line up with TRBD1. Germline lookup yields CDR1 SGHRS and CDR2 YFSETQ. This CDR3 region has 14 residues. CDR3 in amino acids: CASSRTGDEDTLYF. CDR3 nucleotides: TGCGCCAGCAGTCGGACAGGGGATGAGGATACGCTGTATTTT.

This clonotype was detected ten times or more. The chain joins TRBV20-1 to TRBJ1-6; 9 nucleotides line up with TRBD1. CDR3 length equals 17 residues. V lost 3 bases, J lost 0 bases, and 6 bases stayed unmatched. Germline V gives CDR1 DFQATT, CDR2 SNEGSKA (reference sequence). The CDR3 sequence is CSARIAGQGSYNSPLHF. The DNA for the CDR3 is TGCAGTGCTAGGATAGCGGGACAGGGCTCCTATAATTCACCCCTCCACTTT.

This clonotype was found a few times. The genes are TRBV5-1 and TRBJ1-1; 10 bases line up with TRBD1. The CDR3 extends over 19 amino acids. With 0 bases clipped from V and 3 bases from J, the junction kept 14 bases outside the gene matches. Germline V gene sequence: CDR1 SGHRS, CDR2 YFSETQ. The CDR3, as DNA: TGCGCCAGCAGCTTGGGGGGACAGGGGATGAGAATAATGGACACTGAAGCTTTCTTT. Its translation is CASSLGGQGMRIMDTEAFF.

This clonotype was counted only a few times. The V gene is TRBV4-1, the J gene TRBJ1-3; the D is unclear. This CDR3 has 15 amino acids. Looked up from germline, CDR1 is MGHRA and CDR2 is YSYEKL. V was shortened by 6 bases and J by 0 bases, with 12 bases between the two germline ends. The CDR3 DNA follows: TGCGCCAGCAGTAGAACCGCGGTCTCTGGAAACACCATATATTTT. This translates into CASSRTAVSGNTIYF.

As concerns this clonotype: Because it lacks the conserved phenylalanine or tryptophan at the end, this CDR3 is likely a read error. The genes are TRBV5-1 and TRBJ2-1; D possibly corresponds to TRBD2 (7 bases). The CDR3 is 18 residues long. Germline CDR1 reads SGHRS; CDR2 reads YFSETQ. In nucleotides, the CDR3 is TGCGCCAGCAGCTTGGATGGCGGGGGCCGGGGTTCCTACAATGGGCAGTTCGTC. Its translation is CASSLDGGGRGSYNGQFV.

This clonotype appeared many times. The chain uses TRBV7-2 and TRBJ1-4; tentatively, D is TRBD1 (6 bases). The CDR3 has 17 residues. Trimming pared 4 bases from V and 1 base from J, leaving 16 bases between. Germline V gene sequence: CDR1 SGHTA, CDR2 FQGNSA. CDR3: CASSSSSTGLTNEKLFF. The CDR3 bases are TGTGCCAGCAGCTCATCCTCAACAGGGTTAACTAATGAAAAACTGTTTTTT.

This clonotype was seen repeatedly, ten times or more. The chain employs TRBV5-1 and TRBJ1-2, with D tentatively TRBD1 (6 bases). CDR3 length: 14 amino acids. Germline assignment: CDR1 SGHRS and CDR2 YFSETQ. Trimming cost V 1 base and J 3 bases, with 10 bases left between them. Here the CDR3 reads CASSLTPGDYGYTF. The CDR3 coding sequence is TGCGCCAGCAGCTTGACGCCAGGGGACTATGGCTACACCTTC.

With respect to this clonotype: A much more abundant neighbour one base away suggests this may be a read error. This chain links TRBV20-1 with TRBJ2-1; D uncertain. Trimming took off 3 bases at V and 10 bases at J, with 16 bases between the two ends. Per the germline V gene, CDR1 is DFQATT and CDR2 is SNEGSKA (reference sequence). The CDR3 runs 13 residues. The CDR3 protein is CSARVLVLGEQFF. CDR3 nucleotide sequence: TGCAGTGCTAGGGTATTGGTATTGGGCGAGCAGTTCTTC.

The chain uses TRBV7-2 and TRBJ2-3; TRBD1 aligns across 9 bases. J was trimmed by 0 bases and V by 8 bases; bases with no gene match: 9. This CDR3 contains 16 residues. Germline CDR1 SGHTA, CDR2 FQGNSA. CDR3 loop: CASSYAGQGSTDTQYF. CDR3 in DNA: TGTGCCAGCTCCTACGCAGGACAGGGGAGCACAGATACGCAGTATTTT.

This clonotype has at least ten counts. The chain couples TRBV3-1 to TRBJ2-5; no firm D call. The CDR3 contains 10 residues. Deletions cut 0 bases from V and 7 bases from J, with 0 bases between. Germline V gives CDR1 LGHDT, CDR2 YNNKEL (reference sequence). The DNA of the CDR3 is TGTGCCAGCAGCCAAGAGACCCAGTACTTC. It is translated as CASSQETQYF.